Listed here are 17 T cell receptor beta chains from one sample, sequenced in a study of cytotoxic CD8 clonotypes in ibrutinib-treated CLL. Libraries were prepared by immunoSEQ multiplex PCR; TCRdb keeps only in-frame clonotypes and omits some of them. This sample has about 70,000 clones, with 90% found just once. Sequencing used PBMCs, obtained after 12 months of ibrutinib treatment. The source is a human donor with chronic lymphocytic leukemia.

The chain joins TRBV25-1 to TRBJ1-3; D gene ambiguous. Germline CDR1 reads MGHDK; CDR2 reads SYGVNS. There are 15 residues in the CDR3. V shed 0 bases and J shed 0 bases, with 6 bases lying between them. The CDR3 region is CASSEYRFSGNTIYF. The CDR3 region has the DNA TGTGCCAGCAGTGAATACAGGTTCTCTGGAAACACCATATATTTT.

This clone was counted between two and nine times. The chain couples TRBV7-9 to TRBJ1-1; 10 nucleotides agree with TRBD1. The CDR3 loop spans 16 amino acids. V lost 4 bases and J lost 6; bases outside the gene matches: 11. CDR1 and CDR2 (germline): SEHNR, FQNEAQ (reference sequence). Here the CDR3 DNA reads TGTGCCAGCAGCTCGACCCGACAGGGGGCGCGTCCTGAAGCTTTCTTT. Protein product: CASSSTRQGARPEAFF.

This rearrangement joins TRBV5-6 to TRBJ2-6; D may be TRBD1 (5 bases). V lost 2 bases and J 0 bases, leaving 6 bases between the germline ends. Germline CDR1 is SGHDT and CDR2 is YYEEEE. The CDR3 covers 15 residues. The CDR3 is CASSFRVSGANVLTF. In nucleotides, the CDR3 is TGTGCCAGCAGCTTCAGGGTCTCTGGGGCCAACGTCCTGACTTTC.

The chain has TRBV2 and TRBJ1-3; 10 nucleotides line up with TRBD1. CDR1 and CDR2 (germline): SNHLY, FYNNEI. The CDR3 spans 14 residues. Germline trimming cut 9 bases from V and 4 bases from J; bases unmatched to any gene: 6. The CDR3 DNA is TGTGCCAGTGAGACAGGGGGCACGGGAAACACCATATATTTT. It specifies CASETGGTGNTIYF.

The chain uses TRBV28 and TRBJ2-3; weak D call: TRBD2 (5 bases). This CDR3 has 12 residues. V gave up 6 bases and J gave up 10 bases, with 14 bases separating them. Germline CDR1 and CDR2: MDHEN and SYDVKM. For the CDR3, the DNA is TGTGCCAGCAGCCCCCCTGGACTCTCGCAGTATTTT. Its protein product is CASSPPGLSQYF.

This CDR3 is CASRQSSYEQYF. In nucleotides, the CDR3 is TGCGCCAGCCGACAGAGCTCCTACGAGCAGTACTTC. The V gene is TRBV5-1, the J gene TRBJ2-7; tentatively, D is TRBD1 (5 bases). The V end was cut by 7 bases, the J end by 0 bases, with 8 bases between. This CDR3 has 12 amino acids. The germline V gene encodes CDR1 SGHRS and CDR2 YFSETQ.

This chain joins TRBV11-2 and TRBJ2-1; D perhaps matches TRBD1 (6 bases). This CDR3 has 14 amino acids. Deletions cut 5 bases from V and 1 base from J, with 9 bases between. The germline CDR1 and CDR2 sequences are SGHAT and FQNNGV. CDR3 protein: CASSRGQSYNEQFF. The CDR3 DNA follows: TGTGCCAGCAGCCGTGGACAGTCCTACAATGAGCAGTTCTTC.

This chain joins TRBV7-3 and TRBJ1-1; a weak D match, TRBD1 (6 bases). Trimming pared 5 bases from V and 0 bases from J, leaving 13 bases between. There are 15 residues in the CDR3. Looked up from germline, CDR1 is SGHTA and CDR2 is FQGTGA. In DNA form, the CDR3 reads TGTGCCAGCAGCCTGCGGGGGGGCATGAACACTGAAGCTTTCTTT. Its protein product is CASSLRGGMNTEAFF.

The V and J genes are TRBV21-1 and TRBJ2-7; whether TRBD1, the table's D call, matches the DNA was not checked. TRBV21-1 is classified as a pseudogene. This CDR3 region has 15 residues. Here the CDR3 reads CASSNEDRAGYEQYF. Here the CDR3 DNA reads TGTGCCAGCAGCAATGAGGACAGGGCCGGGTACGAGCAGTACTTC.

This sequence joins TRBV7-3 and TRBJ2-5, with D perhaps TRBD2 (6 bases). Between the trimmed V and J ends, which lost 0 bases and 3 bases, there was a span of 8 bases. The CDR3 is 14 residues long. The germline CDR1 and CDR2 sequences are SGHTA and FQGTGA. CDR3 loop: CASSLTGGKETQYF. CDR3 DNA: TGTGCCAGCAGCTTAACTGGCGGGAAAGAGACCCAGTACTTC.

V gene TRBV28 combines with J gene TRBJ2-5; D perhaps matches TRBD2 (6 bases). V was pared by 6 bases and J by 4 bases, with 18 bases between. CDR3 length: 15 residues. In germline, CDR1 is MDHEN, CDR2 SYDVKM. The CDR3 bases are TGTGCCAGCAGCCGCAAGGCGGGGCAGCCAGAGACCCAGTACTTC. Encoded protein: CASSRKAGQPETQYF.

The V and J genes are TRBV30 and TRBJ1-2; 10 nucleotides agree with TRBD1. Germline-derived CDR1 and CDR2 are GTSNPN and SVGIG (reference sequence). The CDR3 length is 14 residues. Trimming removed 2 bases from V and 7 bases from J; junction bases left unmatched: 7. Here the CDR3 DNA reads TGTGCCTGGAGTATTCATGGGACAGGGGCTGGCTACACCTTC. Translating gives CAWSIHGTGAGYTF.

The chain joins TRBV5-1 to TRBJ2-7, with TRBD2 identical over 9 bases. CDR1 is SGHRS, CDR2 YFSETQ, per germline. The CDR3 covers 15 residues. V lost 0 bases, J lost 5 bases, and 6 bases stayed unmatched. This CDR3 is CASSLGDSGSNEQYF. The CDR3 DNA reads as TGCGCCAGCAGCTTGGGTGATAGCGGGAGTAACGAGCAGTACTTC.

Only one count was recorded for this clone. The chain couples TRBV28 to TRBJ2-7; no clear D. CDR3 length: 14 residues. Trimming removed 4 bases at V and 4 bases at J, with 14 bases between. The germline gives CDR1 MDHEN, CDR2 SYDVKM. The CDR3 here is CASSSTSPLYEQYF. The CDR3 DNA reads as TGTGCCAGCAGTTCCACGTCACCGCTTTACGAGCAGTACTTC.

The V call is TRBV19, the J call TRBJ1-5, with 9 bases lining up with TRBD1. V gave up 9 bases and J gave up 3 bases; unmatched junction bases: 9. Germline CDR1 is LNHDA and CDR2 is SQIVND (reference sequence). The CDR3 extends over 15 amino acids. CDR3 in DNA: TGTGCCAGCACTACAGGGGGCGGTTCCAATCAGCCCCAGCATTTT. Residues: CASTTGGGSNQPQHF. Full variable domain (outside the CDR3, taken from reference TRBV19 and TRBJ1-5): DGGITQSPKYLFRKEGQNVTLSCEQNLNHDAMYWYRQDPGQGLRLIYYSQIVNDFQKGDIAEGYSVSREKKESFPLTVTSAQKNPTAFYLCASTTGGGSNQPQHFGDGTRLSIL.

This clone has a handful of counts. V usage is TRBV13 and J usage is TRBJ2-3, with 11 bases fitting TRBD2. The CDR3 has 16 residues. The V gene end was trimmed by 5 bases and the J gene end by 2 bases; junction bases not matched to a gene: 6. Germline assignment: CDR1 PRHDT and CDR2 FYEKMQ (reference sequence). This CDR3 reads CASSPTSGENTDTQYF. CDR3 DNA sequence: TGTGCCAGCAGCCCGACTAGCGGGGAGAACACAGATACGCAGTATTTT.

CDR3 sequence (DNA): TGCAGCGTTGAAATGCGGGAGTACTTTGGCGAGCAGTACTTC. This gives the protein CSVEMREYFGEQYF. The chain employs TRBV29-1 and TRBJ2-7; 7 bases line up with TRBD2. The CDR3 is made up of 14 amino acids. V shed 2 bases and J 6 bases; nucleotides not matched to a gene: 10. From germline, CDR1 is SQVTM and CDR2 ANQGSEA.